This TCR beta chain was retrieved from a study of blood T cells in healthy people across ages. As concerns this clonotype: The antigen remains undetermined.

The second PCR ran 7 to 11 cycles with a sample-barcoded 5' primer and J-beta primers. Tags on each cDNA molecule came from a template-switch adaptor with 12 random nucleotides. MiXCR was run by TCRdb on the 5' RACE reads, yielding one entry per CDR3 protein. Of under 2,000,000 distinct CDR3 sequences listed, about 50% were seen once; the top ten hold over 2%. Study-wide results and caveats: Naive CD4+ cells and diversity were both higher in long-lived donors than in aged donors.

This CDR3 has 13 residues. Trimming left V 5 bases short and J 6 bases short, with 13 bases between. Germline-derived CDR1 and CDR2 are MNHEY and SVGAGI. The sequence came from a middle-aged woman in good health. The source material was blood. The rearrangement links TRBV6-5 to TRBJ2-5; D remains ambiguous. CDR3 amino acids: CASSENGRKTQYF. Written as DNA, the CDR3 is TGTGCCAGCAGTGAGAACGGTCGAAAGACCCAGTACTTC.